This TCR beta chain originates from a study of CD8+CD57+ T cells in acquired aplastic anemia. Across the study: DNA per sorted CD4+ or CD8+ sample ranged about 0.17 to 30 ug, averaging roughly 3.2 ug.

It was genomic DNA that served as the template for profiling TCR beta VDJ and CDR3. TCRdb called the reads again in MiXCR, with one record for every CDR3 protein. The repertoire holds 75,000 to 80,000 distinct CDR3 sequences, with under 80% as singletons. A remark on this clonotype: Its specificity is not known.

Regarding the study as a whole: Sharing between patients and controls was observed for twenty-nine CD8+ CDR3 sequences. The study found no significant CD8+ Simpson's diversity difference between patients and controls.

An expansion of CD8+CD57+ cells by flow cytometry had been shown in patients chosen for sequencing. With no exception, the patients had severe acquired aplastic anemia. The CDR3 loop spans 11 amino acids. Germline CDR1 and CDR2: SNHLY and FYNNEI. Trimming removed 4 bases from V and 12 bases from J, with 13 bases in between. Sequences were obtained from sorted CD4+, CD8+, or CD8+CD57+ T cells (not recorded which) from PBMCs. The chain has TRBV2 and TRBJ2-7, with D possibly being TRBD1 (6 bases). The sequence came from a human donor with aplastic anemia. As DNA, the CDR3 is TGTGCCAGCAGTGTATCGACAGGTCGGTACTTC. Translation gives CASSVSTGRYF.